This T cell receptor beta chain was sequenced for a study of molecular identifiers for immune sequencing clone quantification. TCR libraries were built in bulk with a published protocol and specific TCR primers. TCRdb re-called the PCR reads through MiXCR, storing one row per CDR3 protein. The data show over 600,000 distinct CDR3 sequences, about 20% seen once. The CDR3 extends over 16 amino acids. Germline V gene data show CDR1 as DFQATT and CDR2 as SNEGSKA (reference sequence). The V gene end was trimmed by 1 base and the J gene end by 0 bases; junction bases not matched to a gene: 6. At least ten counts were recorded for this clonotype.

The TCR originated in a human donor in good health. Some libraries in this study had Jurkat cell RNA spiked in. The V and J genes are TRBV20-1 and TRBJ2-7; TRBD2 matches 10 bases. Sequences were obtained from naive CD8+ T cells from blood, with Jurkat cell RNA spiked in. The subset is: FACS-sorted CD8+CD4-CCR7+CD45RA+ naive T cells. For the CDR3, the DNA is TGCAGTGCTAGAGCAAGGCTAGCGGGGGCCTCCTACGAGCAGTACTTC. Protein sequence: CSARARLAGASYEQYF.